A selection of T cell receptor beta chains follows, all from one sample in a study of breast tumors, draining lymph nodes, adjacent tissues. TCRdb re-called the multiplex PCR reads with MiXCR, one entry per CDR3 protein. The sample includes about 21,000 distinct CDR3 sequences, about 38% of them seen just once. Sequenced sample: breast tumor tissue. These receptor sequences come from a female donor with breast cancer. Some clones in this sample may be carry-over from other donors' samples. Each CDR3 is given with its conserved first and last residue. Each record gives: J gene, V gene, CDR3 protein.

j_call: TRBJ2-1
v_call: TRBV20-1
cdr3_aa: CSARGGSHEQFF

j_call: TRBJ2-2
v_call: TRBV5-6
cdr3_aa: CASSLDTHTNTGELFF

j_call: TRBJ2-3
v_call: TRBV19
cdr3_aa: CASSIGGVYTDTQYF

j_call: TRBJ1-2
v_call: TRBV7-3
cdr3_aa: CASSLSRSNGYTF

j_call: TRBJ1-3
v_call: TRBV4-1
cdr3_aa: CASSQGPGDGLAGNTIYF

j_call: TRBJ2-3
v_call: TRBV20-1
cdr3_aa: CSATERLAGTDTQYF

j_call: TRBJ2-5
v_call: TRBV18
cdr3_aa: CASSAQGSGVKTQYF

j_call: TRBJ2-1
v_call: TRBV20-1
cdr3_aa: CSARSRTSGTASSYWEQFF

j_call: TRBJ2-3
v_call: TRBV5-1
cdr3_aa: CASSLVGTGGTDTQYF

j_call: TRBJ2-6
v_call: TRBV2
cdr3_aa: CASSEEQGVAGANVLTF

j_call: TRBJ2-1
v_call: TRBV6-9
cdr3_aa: CASSHSRQGPYNEQFF

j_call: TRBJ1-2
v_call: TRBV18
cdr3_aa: CASSLQPAGRSQVGYTF

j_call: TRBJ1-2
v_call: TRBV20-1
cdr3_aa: CSARDSGVGAGYTF

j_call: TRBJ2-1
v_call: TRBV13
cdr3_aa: CASSHNPPGTSGEQFF

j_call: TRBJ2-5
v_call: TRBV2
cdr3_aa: CASSEATSRETQYF

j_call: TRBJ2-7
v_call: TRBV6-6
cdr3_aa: CASSHRTDRETYEQYF

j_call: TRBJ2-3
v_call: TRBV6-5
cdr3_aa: CASSYDRLPVTQYF

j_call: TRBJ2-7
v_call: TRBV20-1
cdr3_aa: CSAPLNRDRGYEQYF

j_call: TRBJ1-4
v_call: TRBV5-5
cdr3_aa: CASSLTGGTNEKLFF

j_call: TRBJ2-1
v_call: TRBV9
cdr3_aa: CARSVDGQGRNEQFF

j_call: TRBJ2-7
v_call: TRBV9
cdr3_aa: CASNPGGDSYEQYF

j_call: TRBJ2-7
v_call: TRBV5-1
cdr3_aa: CASSFSSGGRNEQYF

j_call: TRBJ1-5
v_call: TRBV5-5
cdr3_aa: CASSPGAVQPQHF

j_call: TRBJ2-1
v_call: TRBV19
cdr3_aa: CASGHGANEQFF

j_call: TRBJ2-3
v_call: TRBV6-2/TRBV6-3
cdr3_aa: CASSAGRSTDTQYF

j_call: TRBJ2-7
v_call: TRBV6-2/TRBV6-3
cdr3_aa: CASTHPGQGFREQYF

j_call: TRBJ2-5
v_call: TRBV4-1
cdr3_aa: CASSQDRETQYF

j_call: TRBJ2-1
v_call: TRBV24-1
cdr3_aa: CATSSSGYEQFF

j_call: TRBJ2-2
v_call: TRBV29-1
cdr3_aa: CSGRGVTGELFF

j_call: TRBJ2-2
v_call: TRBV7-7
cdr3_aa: CASSLTGSTGELFF

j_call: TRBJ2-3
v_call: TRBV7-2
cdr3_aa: CASSLAFGGARDTQYF

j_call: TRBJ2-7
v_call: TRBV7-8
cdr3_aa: CASSFPGLAIYEQYF

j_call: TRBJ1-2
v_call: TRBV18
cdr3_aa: CASSPEGLYGYTF

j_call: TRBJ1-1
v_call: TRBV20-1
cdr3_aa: CSARVMTGRGGTEAFF

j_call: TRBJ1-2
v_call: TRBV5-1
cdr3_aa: CASSEDGKGYTF

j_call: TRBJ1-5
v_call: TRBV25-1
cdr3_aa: CASSPLGQGVPNQPQHF

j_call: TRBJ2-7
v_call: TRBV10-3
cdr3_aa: CALLRGREQYF

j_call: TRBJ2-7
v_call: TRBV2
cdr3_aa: CASSPGQGAISEQYF

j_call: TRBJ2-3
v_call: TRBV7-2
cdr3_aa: CASSQAKRVADTQYF

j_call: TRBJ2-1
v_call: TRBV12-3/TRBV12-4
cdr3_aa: CASGTSAYNEQFF

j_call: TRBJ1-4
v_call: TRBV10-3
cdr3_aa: CAIGFGEKLFF

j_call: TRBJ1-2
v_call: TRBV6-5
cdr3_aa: CASSYSMGSERYGYTF

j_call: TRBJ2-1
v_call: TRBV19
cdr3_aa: CASSIDLWGRGEQFF

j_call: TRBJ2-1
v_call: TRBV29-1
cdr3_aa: CSVGQGNEQFF

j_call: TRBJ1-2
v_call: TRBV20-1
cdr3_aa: CSAYYTWTGYGYTF

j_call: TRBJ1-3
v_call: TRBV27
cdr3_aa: CASSFVGGNTIYF

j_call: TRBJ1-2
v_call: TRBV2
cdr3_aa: CASSDPSDSVYGYTF

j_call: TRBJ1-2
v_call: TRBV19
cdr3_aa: CATNPAGTDYGYTF

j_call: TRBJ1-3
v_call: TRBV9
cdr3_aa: CASSVGNTIYF

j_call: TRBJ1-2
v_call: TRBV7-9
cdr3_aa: CASSFGQGKGYTF

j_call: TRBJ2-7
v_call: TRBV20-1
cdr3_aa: CSARDLRQGGYEQYF

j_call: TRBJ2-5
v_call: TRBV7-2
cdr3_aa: CASSLAGYQETQYF

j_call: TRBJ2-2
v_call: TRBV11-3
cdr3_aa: CASSWRDSGTGELFF